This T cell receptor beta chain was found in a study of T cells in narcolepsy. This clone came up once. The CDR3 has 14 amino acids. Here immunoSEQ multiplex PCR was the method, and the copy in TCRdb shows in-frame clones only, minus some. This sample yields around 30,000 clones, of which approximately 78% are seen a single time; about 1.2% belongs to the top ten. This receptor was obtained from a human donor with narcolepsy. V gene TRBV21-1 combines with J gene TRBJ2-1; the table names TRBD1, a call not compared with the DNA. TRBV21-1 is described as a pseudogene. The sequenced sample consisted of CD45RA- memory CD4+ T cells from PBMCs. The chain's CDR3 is CASSNRAIYNEQFF. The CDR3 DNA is TGTGCCAGCAGCAACAGGGCCATTTACAATGAGCAGTTCTTC.